Each of the 28 T cell receptor beta chains below was sequenced from the same sample in a study of beta chain features in type 1 diabetes. Sequencing targeted expressed TCRB transcripts, as all isolated RNA had been reverse transcribed. Sequencing was performed with immunoSEQ multiplex PCR; in TCRdb, only in-frame clones are kept and a portion is missing. This table holds 350,000 to 450,000 clones, approximately 15% found once. The sequenced material came from naive CD4+ T cells from blood. These receptors were taken from a man younger than 40 in good health.

The chain joins TRBV18 to TRBJ2-1; 8 nucleotides align to TRBD2. The V and J ends lost 2 bases and 10 bases, in that order; junction bases with no gene match: 1. The length of the CDR3 is 12 residues. The germline V gene has CDR1 KGHSH and CDR2 LQKENI. The CDR3 DNA reads TGTGCCAGCTCACCAGTAGCGGGGGAGCAGTTCTTC. Translation: CASSPVAGEQFF. Full variable domain (rest looked up from reference TRBV18 and TRBJ2-1): NAGVMQNPRHLVRRRGQEARLRCSPMKGHSHVYWYRQLPEEGLKFMVYLQKENIIDESGMPKERFSAEFPKEGPSILRIQQVVRGDSAAYFCASSPVAGEQFFGPGTRLTVL.

The rearrangement uses TRBV4-1 and TRBJ2-5, with 8 bases aligning to TRBD2. Trimming at V came to 2 bases and at J to 2 bases, leaving 10 bases not matched to a gene. The V gene's germline CDR1 is MGHRA and CDR2 YSYEKL. This CDR3 contains 17 residues. DNA of the CDR3: TGCGCCAGCAGCCAAACCAAAGCGGGGGCTTCGCAAGAGACCCAGTACTTC. Amino acids: CASSQTKAGASQETQYF.

The chain joins TRBV29-1 to TRBJ2-3, with TRBD2 as a possible D gene (5 bases). CDR1 is SQVTM and CDR2 is ANQGSEA in the germline V gene. Trimming cost V 4 bases and J 0 bases, with 11 bases left between them. The CDR3 loop spans 14 amino acids. CDR3 loop: CSVAFRGSTDTQYF. The CDR3 nucleotides read TGCAGCGTTGCTTTCCGCGGGAGCACAGATACGCAGTATTTT.

The CDR3 region has the DNA TGTGCCAGCAGCGTAGGGGACAAGGGCCTCTACGAGCAGTACTTC. Encoded protein: CASSVGDKGLYEQYF. This chain uses TRBV9 with TRBJ2-7; weak D call: TRBD1 (6 bases). CDR3 length: 15 amino acids. CDR1 and CDR2 from the germline V gene are SGDLS and YYNGEE. The V and J ends lost 0 bases and 3 bases respectively, with 13 bases between them.

This clone has just a few counts. The DNA of the CDR3 is TGCGCCAGCAGCCAAGACTGGAACACTGAAGCTTTCTTT. It encodes CASSQDWNTEAFF. The gene calls are TRBV4-3 and TRBJ1-1; D gene uncertain. Trimming shortened V by 0 bases and J by 1 base, and 3 bases separated the two germline ends. The CDR3 has 13 residues. From germline, CDR1 is LGHNA and CDR2 YSLEER.

The chain links TRBV11-2 to TRBJ1-4; 9 bases line up with TRBD1. CDR3 length: 14 residues. V lost 3 bases to trimming and J lost 7 bases; unmatched junction nucleotides: 3. Per the germline V gene, CDR1 is SGHAT and CDR2 is FQNNGV. CDR3 DNA: TGTGCCAGCAGCTTTCGACAGGGGGTTGAAAAACTGTTTTTT. This gives the protein CASSFRQGVEKLFF.

The sample holds a few counts of this clone. The rearrangement joins TRBV2 to TRBJ2-7; the match to TRBD1 covers 7 bases. CDR1 and CDR2 from the germline V gene are SNHLY and FYNNEI. The V segment lost 6 bases and the J segment 3 bases; nucleotides outside the gene matches: 8. The CDR3 extends over 14 amino acids. The CDR3 spells CASRAGTVNYEQYF. The CDR3 DNA follows: TGTGCCAGCAGAGCCGGGACAGTCAACTACGAGCAGTACTTC.

The chain combines TRBV5-1 with TRBJ2-5; 10 bases align to TRBD2. The CDR3 is 17 residues long. Trimming at V came to 4 bases and at J to 5 bases, leaving 14 bases not matched to a gene. From germline, CDR1 is SGHRS and CDR2 YFSETQ. CDR3 DNA sequence: TGCGCCAGCAGCCCCCGAGTAGCGGGGGGATCCGGGGAGACCCAGTACTTC. It yields the protein CASSPRVAGGSGETQYF.

The genes are TRBV6-1 and TRBJ2-1, with unresolved D. CDR1 is MNHNS, CDR2 SASEGT, per germline. The V gene lost 4 bases and the J gene lost 1 base, with 14 bases spanning the gap. CDR3 length equals 16 residues. CDR3 amino acids: CASSALNRVSYNEQFF. The CDR3 bases are TGTGCCAGCAGTGCATTGAATAGGGTTTCCTACAATGAGCAGTTCTTC.

V gene TRBV7-2 combines with J gene TRBJ2-7; D ambiguous. CDR3 length: 14 amino acids. V lost 1 base, J lost 7 bases, and 14 bases lay in between. Germline CDR1 reads SGHTA; CDR2 reads FQGNSA. The CDR3 region has the DNA TGTGCCAGCAGCTTAGTCGTAAGGTCTCAGGAGCAGTACTTC. Its protein product is CASSLVVRSQEQYF.

V gene TRBV4-1 combines with J gene TRBJ1-2; a possible D gene is TRBD1 (5 bases). Germline CDR1 is MGHRA and CDR2 is YSYEKL. V was cut by 8 bases and J by 6 bases, with 22 bases left in between. This CDR3 has 15 amino acids. Here the CDR3 reads CASQYIGRGKNGYTF. The CDR3 DNA reads TGCGCCAGCCAATATATAGGTAGGGGAAAGAATGGCTACACCTTC.

This clone was found a few times. The CDR3 loop reads CASSFIQGRIGDYEQYF. CDR3 bases: TGTGCCAGCAGCTTTATCCAGGGTCGAATTGGGGATTACGAGCAGTACTTC. J is TRBJ2-7 and V is TRBV11-2, with D perhaps TRBD1 (5 bases). CDR1 is SGHAT and CDR2 is FQNNGV in the germline V gene. With 3 bases removed from V and 4 bases from J, the gap between germline ends came to 22 bases. The CDR3 has 17 residues.

This clone was counted only a few times. The chain is built from TRBV9 and TRBJ2-3; 9 positions agree with TRBD2. The junction had 4 bases not matched to a gene; V was cut back by 0 bases and J by 2 bases. Germline CDR1 reads SGDLS; CDR2 reads YYNGEE. The CDR3 length is 16 residues. CDR3 sequence: CASSVGASGVTDTQYF. The CDR3 region has the DNA TGTGCCAGCAGCGTAGGGGCTAGCGGGGTCACAGATACGCAGTATTTT.

In DNA, the CDR3 is TGCGCCAGCAGCTTCGACAGGGGCACTGAAGCTTTCTTT. This translates into CASSFDRGTEAFF. The chain uses TRBV5-1 and TRBJ1-1; 8 bases map to TRBD1. The germline V gene encodes CDR1 SGHRS and CDR2 YFSETQ. CDR3 size: 13 residues. Trimming at V came to 2 bases and at J to 4 bases, leaving 1 base not matched to a gene. Looking up the rest from reference TRBV5-1 and TRBJ1-1 gives the full variable domain: KAGVTQTPRYLIKTRGQQVTLSCSPISGHRSVSWYQQTPGQGLQFLFEYFSETQRNKGNFPGRFSGRQFSNSRSEMNVSTLELGDSALYLCASSFDRGTEAFFGQGTRLTVV.

The chain couples TRBV4-3 to TRBJ1-2; 9 bases fit TRBD1. Germline values: CDR1 LGHNA, CDR2 YSLEER. Trimming took 0 bases from V and 6 from J; bases not matched to a gene: 8. This CDR3 region has 16 residues. The chain's CDR3 is CASSQDRSTGGHGYTF. The CDR3 nucleotides are TGCGCCAGCAGCCAAGATCGCTCGACAGGGGGACATGGCTACACCTTC.

The chain combines TRBV7-2 with TRBJ2-7; D is unclear. The germline gives CDR1 SGHTA, CDR2 FQGNSA. Trimming stripped 6 bases from V and 2 bases from J, with 11 bases between. The CDR3 covers 13 residues. Written as DNA, the CDR3 is TGTGCCAGCAGTTCGACGCGTACCTACGAGCAGTACTTC. This sequence encodes CASSSTRTYEQYF.

The chain is built from TRBV18 and TRBJ2-7; 7 bases match TRBD1. Germline CDR1 is KGHSH and CDR2 is LQKENI. The CDR3 runs 13 residues. Here the CDR3 DNA reads TGTGCCAGCGCACCGGGACAGATCTACGAGCAGTACGTC. Protein sequence: CASAPGQIYEQYV.

In this sample, this clone turned up a few times. The gene calls are TRBV7-9 and TRBJ2-7, with 11 positions matching TRBD1. Germline assignment: CDR1 SEHNR and CDR2 FQNEAQ (reference sequence). V was pared by 5 bases and J by 3 bases, with 6 bases of the junction left unmatched. The CDR3 length is 15 residues. CDR3 DNA: TGTGCCAGCAGCATGCGGACAGGGGGCATCTACGAGCAGTACTTC. It codes for CASSMRTGGIYEQYF.

This clone was picked up a small number of times. The CDR3 here is CASSHAAGGKETQYF. The CDR3 nucleotides are TGTGCCAGCAGTCACGCCGCGGGAGGAAAAGAGACCCAGTACTTC. This chain uses TRBV6-6 with TRBJ2-5, with 8 bases aligning to TRBD2. CDR3 length: 15 residues. Looked up from germline, CDR1 is MNHNY and CDR2 is SVGAGI (reference sequence). The J segment lost 3 bases and the V segment lost 5 bases, leaving 8 bases of the junction unmatched.

The genes are TRBV9 and TRBJ2-2; D unresolved. Trimming took off 0 bases at V and 4 bases at J, with 10 bases between the two ends. This CDR3 has 15 amino acids. Germline CDR1 SGDLS, CDR2 YYNGEE. CDR3 sequence reads: CASSVAGKGTGELFF. The CDR3 coding sequence is TGTGCCAGCAGCGTAGCTGGGAAGGGCACCGGGGAGCTGTTTTTT. Variable domain in full (rest from reference TRBV9 and TRBJ2-2): DSGVTQTPKHLITATGQRVTLRCSPRSGDLSVYWYQQSLDQGLQFLIQYYNGEERAKGNILERFSAQQFPDLHSELNLSSLELGDSALYFCASSVAGKGTGELFFGEGSRLTVL.

This clone turned up a few times. This chain uses TRBV7-6 with TRBJ1-1; no clear D gene. This CDR3 is 14 amino acids long. V shed 5 bases and J shed 8 bases, with 18 bases lying between them. Germline V gene sequence: CDR1 SGHVS, CDR2 FNYEAQ. This chain's CDR3 is CASSTIAEVPEAFF. CDR3 nucleotide sequence: TGTGCCAGCAGCACAATAGCGGAGGTCCCAGAAGCTTTCTTT.

This clone showed up just a few times. The V gene is TRBV6-1, the J gene TRBJ2-5; D assignment may be TRBD1 or TRBD2 (6 bases each). The CDR3 has 15 amino acids. With 8 bases removed from V and 1 base from J, the gap between germline ends came to 17 bases. Germline V gives CDR1 MNHNS, CDR2 SASEGT. CDR3 DNA: TGTGCCAGCGCCAGGGGTTGGAGGGTCCAAGAGACCCAGTACTTC. Protein: CASARGWRVQETQYF.

This clone has a handful of counts. This chain connects TRBV18 to TRBJ1-1, with D maybe TRBD1 (6 bases). The V and J ends lost 3 bases and 6 bases respectively, with 17 bases between them. The CDR3 loop spans 15 amino acids. Per germline, CDR1 KGHSH and CDR2 LQKENI. The CDR3 DNA follows: TGTGCCAGCTCACCGACCCTCGGGACACTCTCTGAAGCTTTCTTT. Its translation: CASSPTLGTLSEAFF.

This rearrangement joins TRBV2 to TRBJ2-1, with D maybe TRBD1 (7 bases). Germline V gene data show CDR1 as SNHLY and CDR2 as FYNNEI. CDR3 size: 14 residues. V lost 0 bases and J 14 bases, leaving 17 bases between the germline ends. The CDR3 loop is CASSEAGGGDGEFF. CDR3 DNA sequence: TGTGCCAGCAGTGAAGCTGGAGGGGGCGACGGGGAGTTCTTC.

This clone came up many times. CDR3 DNA sequence: TGTGCCTGGACCTTAGCAGGGACCAGCGAAAAACTGTTTTTT. Amino acid sequence: CAWTLAGTSEKLFF. This rearrangement joins TRBV30 to TRBJ1-4, with D perhaps TRBD1 (5 bases). Germline V lookup: CDR1 GTSNPN, CDR2 SVGIG (reference sequence). The CDR3 has 14 residues. V was clipped by 4 bases and J by 8 bases, with 17 bases between them.

The CDR3 region is CASRRLDEQFF. CDR3 nucleotide sequence: TGTGCCAGCAGACGCTTGGATGAGCAGTTCTTC. The chain combines TRBV6-5 with TRBJ2-1; D is unclear. CDR3 length: 11 residues. V was shortened by 6 bases and J by 8 bases, with 8 bases between the two germline ends. Germline lookup yields CDR1 MNHEY and CDR2 SVGAGI.

In this sample, this clone turned up a few times. This chain connects TRBV18 to TRBJ2-7; 7 bases are shared with TRBD1. Germline CDR1 and CDR2: KGHSH and LQKENI. V lost 0 bases to trimming and J lost 5 bases; unmatched junction nucleotides: 10. The CDR3 consists of 16 residues. CDR3 DNA: TGTGCCAGCTCACCACCTTTGGGTCAGGGGGAGCACGAGCAGTACTTC. This translates into CASSPPLGQGEHEQYF. The variable domain in full, completed from reference TRBV18 and TRBJ2-7, reads NAGVMQNPRHLVRRRGQEARLRCSPMKGHSHVYWYRQLPEEGLKFMVYLQKENIIDESGMPKERFSAEFPKEGPSILRIQQVVRGDSAAYFCASSPPLGQGEHEQYFGPGTRLTVT.

V usage is TRBV7-8 and J usage is TRBJ2-1; D possibly matches TRBD1 or TRBD2 (8 bases each). The germline V and J ends were trimmed by 5 bases and 7 bases, with 27 bases remaining between them. CDR1 and CDR2 from the germline V gene are SGHVS and FQNEAQ. This CDR3 is built from 18 residues. The CDR3 nucleotides are TGTGCCAGCAGCCACAGGGGGGGCGGGAGGTCGGGATGGAATGAGCAGTTCTTC. The encoded protein is CASSHRGGGRSGWNEQFF.